Presented here are 4 T cell receptor beta chains from one specimen sequenced in a study of cytomegalovirus exposure and HLA in healthy donors. PCR employed 60 Vbeta and 13 Jbeta primers. Method: immunoSEQ multiplex PCR; TCRdb's copy keeps in-frame clones and lacks some. The sample records 100,000 or so clones, about 70% being singletons. The source material was PBMCs. The receptors shown here come from a woman in her late teens or twenties in good health and CMV-seropositive.

The rearrangement joins TRBV9 to TRBJ2-7; 11 positions agree with TRBD2. The CDR3 is 15 residues long. V shed 0 bases and J 5 bases; nucleotides not matched to a gene: 4. Germline V gene lookup returns CDR1 SGDLS and CDR2 YYNGEE. CDR3 DNA sequence: TGTGCCAGCAGCGTAGGGGAACTAGCGGGAGACGAGCAGTACTTC. Encoded protein: CASSVGELAGDEQYF.

This clone showed up just once. The rearrangement uses TRBV18 and TRBJ1-1; D unclear. V was cut by 4 bases and J by 11 bases, with 14 bases left in between. The CDR3 sequence is 12 residues long. Germline CDR1 is KGHSH and CDR2 is LQKENI. The chain's CDR3 is CASSLADIRAFF. CDR3 bases: TGTGCCAGCTCACTCGCCGACATCAGGGCTTTCTTT.

The chain has TRBV4-3 and TRBJ1-2; D may be TRBD1 (6 bases). Germline loops: CDR1 LGHNA, CDR2 YSLEER. The CDR3 runs to 13 residues. The V and J ends lost 4 bases and 6 bases respectively, with 12 bases between them. The CDR3 nucleotides read TGCGCCAGCAGCCGAGAAGGGGGGGATGGCTACACCTTC. Translated: CASSREGGDGYTF.

The J gene is TRBJ2-3, the V gene TRBV6-6; possibly TRBD2 for D (6 bases). CDR3 length: 13 amino acids. The germline gives CDR1 MNHNY, CDR2 SVGAGI (reference sequence). Trimming pared 5 bases from V and 6 bases from J, leaving 12 bases between. As DNA, the CDR3 is TGTGCCAGCAGTCGACGGGAGCATGATACGCAGTATTTT. Amino acid sequence: CASSRREHDTQYF.